This entry lists 16 T cell receptor beta chains sequenced from one sample in a study of T cell repertoires in cytomegalovirus infection. Their antigen targets remain unknown. TCRdb redid the calling of the reads with MiXCR, one entry per CDR3 protein. The sample consists of some 940,000 distinct CDR3 sequences, more than 25% of them appearing once. The starting material was cultured CD8+ T cells from PBMCs, obtained from culture after CMV antigen stimulation. All receptors come from a human donor in good health (CMV status not recorded). Some clones in this sample may be carry-over from other donors' samples.

This clonotype was recorded a few times. The chain employs TRBV27 and TRBJ1-2, with D unclear. Germline V gene lookup returns CDR1 MNHEY and CDR2 SMNVEV (reference sequence). Deletions cut 2 bases from V and 8 bases from J, with 12 bases between. This CDR3 has 13 amino acids. This CDR3 is CASSLRAGIGYTF. Written as DNA, the CDR3 is TGTGCCAGCAGTTTAAGGGCAGGAATAGGCTACACCTTC.

V and J are TRBV6-4 and TRBJ1-2, with 10 positions matching TRBD1. The J segment lost 8 bases and the V segment lost 2 bases, leaving 8 bases of the junction unmatched. The CDR3 is made up of 15 amino acids. Germline V gene data show CDR1 as MRHNA and CDR2 as SNTAGT. CDR3 coding DNA: TGTGCCAGCAGTGACCCGGGACAGGGGCTGCTGGGCTACACCTTC. This sequence encodes CASSDPGQGLLGYTF.

This clonotype was found a few times. The rearrangement joins TRBV7-2 to TRBJ1-5, with 9 nucleotides matching TRBD1. Unmatched junction bases numbered 10, after V lost 1 base and J lost 3 bases. This CDR3 is built from 18 residues. Germline V gene sequence: CDR1 SGHTA, CDR2 FQGNSA. The CDR3 here is CASSLGPPGQGFNQPQHF. CDR3 nucleotides: TGTGCCAGCAGCTTAGGGCCCCCGGGACAGGGTTTCAATCAGCCCCAGCATTTT.

This clonotype has more than one count but fewer than ten. The gene calls are TRBV10-2 and TRBJ1-3; D remains unclear. The CDR3 has 15 residues. V was clipped by 6 bases and J by 0 bases, with 12 bases between them. Looked up from germline, CDR1 is WSHSY and CDR2 is SAAADI. The DNA for the CDR3 is TGCGCCAGCAGATCGGCCGGGTTCTCTGGAAACACCATATATTTT. Encoded protein: CASRSAGFSGNTIYF.

J is TRBJ1-6 and V is TRBV4-1; D is ambiguous. Germline CDR1 and CDR2: MGHRA and YSYEKL. The germline V and J ends were trimmed by 0 bases and 5 bases, with 8 bases remaining between them. CDR3 size: 15 residues. CDR3 protein: CASSQDNSHNSPLHF. The DNA for the CDR3 is TGCGCCAGCAGCCAAGATAACAGCCATAATTCACCCCTCCACTTT.

This chain uses TRBV15 with TRBJ2-3, with D possibly being TRBD1 (6 bases). Trimming pared 5 bases from V and 4 bases from J, leaving 13 bases between. Germline V gene sequence: CDR1 LNHNV, CDR2 YYDKDF (reference sequence). There are 14 residues in the CDR3. The CDR3 loop is CATSGGASADTQYF. Written as DNA, the CDR3 is TGTGCCACCAGCGGGGGCGCGAGCGCAGATACGCAGTATTTT.

This clonotype was seen only a few times. The chain employs TRBV25-1 and TRBJ2-3; D gene unclear. Germline V lookup: CDR1 MGHDK, CDR2 SYGVNS. The CDR3 consists of 15 residues. The V end was cut by 2 bases, the J end by 1 base, with 10 bases between. CDR3 DNA: TGTGCCAGCAGTGAAGTCCAGGCCCGCACAGATACGCAGTATTTT. Protein product: CASSEVQARTDTQYF.

V gene TRBV12-3 or TRBV12-4 combines with J gene TRBJ2-5; 9 bases align to TRBD1. Losses at the gene ends were 6 bases for V and 9 bases for J; bases not matched to a gene: 11. The CDR3 is 14 residues long. CDR3 loop: CASSEQGAGVAQYF. CDR3 nucleotide sequence: TGTGCCAGCAGCGAACAGGGGGCGGGGGTGGCCCAGTACTTC.

This clonotype has just one count. The V gene is TRBV20-1, the J gene TRBJ2-1; 7 bases agree with TRBD2. This CDR3 is 15 amino acids long. In germline, CDR1 is DFQATT, CDR2 SNEGSKA (reference sequence). Unmatched junction bases numbered 9, after V lost 5 bases and J lost 2 bases. CDR3 region: CSAVQSGDPYNEQFF. The CDR3 DNA is TGCAGTGCTGTCCAGAGCGGGGACCCCTACAATGAGCAGTTCTTC.

The chain has TRBV27 and TRBJ1-6; TRBD1 matches at 7 bases. Germline trimming cut 5 bases from V and 0 bases from J; bases unmatched to any gene: 13. This CDR3 is built from 19 residues. Germline CDR1 reads MNHEY; CDR2 reads SMNVEV (reference sequence). CDR3 protein: CASSPAGTAHSSYNSPLHF. Written as DNA, the CDR3 is TGTGCCAGCAGTCCCGCTGGGACAGCCCATAGCTCCTATAATTCACCCCTCCACTTT.

Only one count was recorded for this clonotype. The V gene is TRBV29-1, the J gene TRBJ2-5; D not certain. V lost 2 bases, J lost 2 bases, and 15 bases lay in between. Germline-derived CDR1 and CDR2 are SQVTM and ANQGSEA. The CDR3 is made up of 15 amino acids. CDR3 sequence reads: CSVEWTGALQETQYF. CDR3 sequence (DNA): TGCAGCGTTGAATGGACCGGAGCTCTACAAGAGACCCAGTACTTC.

CDR3 DNA sequence: TGTGCCATCAGTGGGGATTTTGGGCAGCCCCAGCATTTT. Its protein is CAISGDFGQPQHF. The V gene is TRBV10-3, the J gene TRBJ1-5; no clear D. This CDR3 has 13 residues. Germline V gene lookup returns CDR1 ENHRY and CDR2 SYGVKD. V lost 4 bases to trimming and J lost 7 bases, with 11 bases between them.

This clonotype was recorded a few times. Written as DNA, the CDR3 is TGTGCCAGTAGTATTTCCACAGTGTACTCGTGGGGAATGAACACTGAAGCTTTCTTT. Encoded protein: CASSISTVYSWGMNTEAFF. This rearrangement joins TRBV19 to TRBJ1-1, with D unresolved. The CDR3 totals 19 residues. CDR1 is LNHDA, CDR2 SQIVND, per germline (reference sequence). V lost 3 bases to trimming and J lost 0 bases, with 23 bases between them.

The chain joins TRBV7-2 to TRBJ2-2; no clear D. Germline lookup yields CDR1 SGHTA and CDR2 FQGNSA. This CDR3 is built from 14 residues. V lost 5 bases and J lost 4, with 11 bases in between. The CDR3 nucleotides are TGTGCCAGCAGCCTCGGGCTCTTCACCGGGGAGCTGTTTTTT. Its protein is CASSLGLFTGELFF.

This chain joins TRBV12-3 or TRBV12-4 and TRBJ2-1; D possibly uses TRBD1 or TRBD2 (5 bases each). The ends were cut back, 5 bases at V and 13 bases at J, with 15 bases in the middle. This CDR3 has 12 residues. The CDR3: CASSTGRRIQFF. CDR3 nucleotide sequence: TGTGCCAGCAGTACGGGGCGGAGAATTCAGTTCTTC.

The chain employs TRBV7-9 and TRBJ2-6; 8 bases agree with TRBD2. J was trimmed by 3 bases and V by 4 bases; bases with no gene match: 2. The CDR3 contains 15 residues. The germline gives CDR1 SEHNR, CDR2 FQNEAQ (reference sequence). CDR3 nucleotide sequence: TGTGCCAGCAGCTCGGGGGGGGTTGGGGCCAACGTCCTGACTTTC. Amino acid sequence: CASSSGGVGANVLTF.